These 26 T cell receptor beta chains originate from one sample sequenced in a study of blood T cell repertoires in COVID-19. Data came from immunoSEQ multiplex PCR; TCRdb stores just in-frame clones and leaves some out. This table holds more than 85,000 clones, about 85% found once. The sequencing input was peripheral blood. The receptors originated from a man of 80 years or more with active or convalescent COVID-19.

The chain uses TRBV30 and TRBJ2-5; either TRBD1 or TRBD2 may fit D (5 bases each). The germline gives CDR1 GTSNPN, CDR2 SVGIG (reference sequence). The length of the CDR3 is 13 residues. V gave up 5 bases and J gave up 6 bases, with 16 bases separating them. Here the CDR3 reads CAWGDGISKTQYF. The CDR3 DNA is TGTGCCTGGGGGGACGGGATTTCAAAGACCCAGTACTTC.

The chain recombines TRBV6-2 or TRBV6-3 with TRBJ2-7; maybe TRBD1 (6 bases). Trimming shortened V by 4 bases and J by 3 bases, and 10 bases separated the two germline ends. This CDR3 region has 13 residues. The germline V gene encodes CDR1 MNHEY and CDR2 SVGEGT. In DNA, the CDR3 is TGTGCCAGCAGTTTTATACAGGGCTACGAGCAGTACTTC. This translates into CASSFIQGYEQYF.

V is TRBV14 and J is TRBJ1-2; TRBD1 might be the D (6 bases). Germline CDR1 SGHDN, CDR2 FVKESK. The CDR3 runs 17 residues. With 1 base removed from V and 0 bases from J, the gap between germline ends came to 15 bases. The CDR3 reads CASSQVAPGTSNYGYTF. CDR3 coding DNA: TGTGCCAGCAGCCAAGTTGCCCCTGGGACATCTAACTATGGCTACACCTTC.

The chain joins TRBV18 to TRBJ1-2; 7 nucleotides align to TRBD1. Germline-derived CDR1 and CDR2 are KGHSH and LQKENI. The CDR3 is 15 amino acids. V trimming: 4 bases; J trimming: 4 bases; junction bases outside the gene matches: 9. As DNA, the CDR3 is TGTGCCAGCTCACAAGAGACAGGGACGACCTATGGCTACACCTTC. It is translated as CASSQETGTTYGYTF. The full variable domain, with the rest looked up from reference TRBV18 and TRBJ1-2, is NAGVMQNPRHLVRRRGQEARLRCSPMKGHSHVYWYRQLPEEGLKFMVYLQKENIIDESGMPKERFSAEFPKEGPSILRIQQVVRGDSAAYFCASSQETGTTYGYTFGSGTRLTVV.

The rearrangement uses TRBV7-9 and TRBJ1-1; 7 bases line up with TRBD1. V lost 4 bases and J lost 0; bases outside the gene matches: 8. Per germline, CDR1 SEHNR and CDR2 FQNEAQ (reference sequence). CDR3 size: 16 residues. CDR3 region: CASSSKTGTVNTEAFF. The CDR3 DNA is TGTGCCAGCAGCTCAAAAACCGGGACAGTGAACACTGAAGCTTTCTTT.

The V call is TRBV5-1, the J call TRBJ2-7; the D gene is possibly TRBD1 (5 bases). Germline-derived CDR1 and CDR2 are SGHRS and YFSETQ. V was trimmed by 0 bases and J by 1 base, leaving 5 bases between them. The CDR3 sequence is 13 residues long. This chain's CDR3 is CASSLGQSYEQYF. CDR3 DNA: TGCGCCAGCAGCTTGGGACAGTCCTACGAGCAGTACTTC.

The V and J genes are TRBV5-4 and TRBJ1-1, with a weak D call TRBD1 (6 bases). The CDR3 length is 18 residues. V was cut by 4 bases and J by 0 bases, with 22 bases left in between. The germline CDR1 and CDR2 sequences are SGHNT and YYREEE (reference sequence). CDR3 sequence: CASSESWDNPLMNTEAFF. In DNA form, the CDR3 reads TGTGCCAGCAGCGAATCCTGGGACAACCCCCTTATGAACACTGAAGCTTTCTTT.

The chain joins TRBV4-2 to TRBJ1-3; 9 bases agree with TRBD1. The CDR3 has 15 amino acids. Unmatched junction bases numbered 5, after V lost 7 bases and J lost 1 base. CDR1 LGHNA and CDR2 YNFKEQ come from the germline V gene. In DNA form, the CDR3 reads TGTGCCAGCACCCGACAGGGGGAATCTGGAAACACCATATATTTT. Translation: CASTRQGESGNTIYF.

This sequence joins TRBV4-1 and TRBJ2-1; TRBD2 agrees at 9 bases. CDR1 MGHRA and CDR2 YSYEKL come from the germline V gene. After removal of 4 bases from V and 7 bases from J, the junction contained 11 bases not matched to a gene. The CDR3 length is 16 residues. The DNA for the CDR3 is TGCGCCAGCAGCCCCCTTCGACTAGCGGTGAGGAATGAGCAGTTCTTC. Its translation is CASSPLRLAVRNEQFF.

DNA for the CDR3: TGCGCCAGCAGCTATGGACAGGGTGATCAGCCCCAGCATTTT. Its translation is CASSYGQGDQPQHF. The V gene is TRBV5-1, the J gene TRBJ1-5; 8 bases fit TRBD1. V trimming: 3 bases; J trimming: 5 bases; junction bases outside the gene matches: 4. This CDR3 contains 14 residues. Per germline, CDR1 SGHRS and CDR2 YFSETQ.

The CDR3 protein is CASSFLEMNTEAFF. The CDR3 coding sequence is TGCGCCAGCAGCTTCTTGGAGATGAACACTGAAGCTTTCTTT. The chain employs TRBV5-1 and TRBJ1-1; D is undetermined. The CDR3 totals 14 residues. Per the germline V gene, CDR1 is SGHRS and CDR2 is YFSETQ. The V gene lost 2 bases and the J gene lost 0 bases, with 8 bases spanning the gap. Full variable domain (remainder filled in from reference TRBV5-1 and TRBJ1-1): KAGVTQTPRYLIKTRGQQVTLSCSPISGHRSVSWYQQTPGQGLQFLFEYFSETQRNKGNFPGRFSGRQFSNSRSEMNVSTLELGDSALYLCASSFLEMNTEAFFGQGTRLTVV.

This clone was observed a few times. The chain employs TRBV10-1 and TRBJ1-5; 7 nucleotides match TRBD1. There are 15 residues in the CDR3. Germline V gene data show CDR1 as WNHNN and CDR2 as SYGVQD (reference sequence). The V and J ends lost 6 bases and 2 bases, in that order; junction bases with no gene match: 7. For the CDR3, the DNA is TGCGCCAGCAGCGAGGGGGCGGCGGGCAATCAGCCCCAGCATTTT. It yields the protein CASSEGAAGNQPQHF.

The CDR3 loop is CASSPPGSGGATDTQYF. The CDR3 region has the DNA TGTGCCAGCTCACCACCGGGGAGCGGGGGGGCCACAGATACGCAGTATTTT. V and J are TRBV18 and TRBJ2-3, with 10 bases lining up with TRBD2. Trimming removed 0 bases from V and 2 bases from J; junction bases left unmatched: 5. There are 17 residues in the CDR3. Germline assignment: CDR1 KGHSH and CDR2 LQKENI.

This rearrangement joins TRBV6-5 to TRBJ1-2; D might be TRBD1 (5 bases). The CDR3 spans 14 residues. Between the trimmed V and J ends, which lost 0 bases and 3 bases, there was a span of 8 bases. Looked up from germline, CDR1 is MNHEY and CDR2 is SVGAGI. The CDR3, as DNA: TGTGCCAGCAGTTACTCTCCAGGGCACTATGGCTACACCTTC. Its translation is CASSYSPGHYGYTF.

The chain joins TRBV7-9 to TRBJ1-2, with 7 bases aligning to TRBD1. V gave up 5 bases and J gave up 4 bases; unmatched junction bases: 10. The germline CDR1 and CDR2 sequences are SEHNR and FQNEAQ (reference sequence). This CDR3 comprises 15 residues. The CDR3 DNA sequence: TGTGCCAGCAGCCTACTCGACAGGGAAGCCTATGGCTACACCTTC. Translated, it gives CASSLLDREAYGYTF.

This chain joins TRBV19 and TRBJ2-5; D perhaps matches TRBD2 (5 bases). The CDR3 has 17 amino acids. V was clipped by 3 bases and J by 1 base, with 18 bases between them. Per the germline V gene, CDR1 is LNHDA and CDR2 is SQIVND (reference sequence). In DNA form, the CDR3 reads TGTGCCAGTAGTATCGGACTTTCCAATCCCCGCCAAGAGACCCAGTACTTC. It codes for CASSIGLSNPRQETQYF.

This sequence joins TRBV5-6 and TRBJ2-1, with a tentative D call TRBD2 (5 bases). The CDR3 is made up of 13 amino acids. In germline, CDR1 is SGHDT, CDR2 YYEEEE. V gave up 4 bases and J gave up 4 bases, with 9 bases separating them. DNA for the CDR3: TGTGCCAGCAGCCTGGGGAGTTACAATGAGCAGTTCTTC. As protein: CASSLGSYNEQFF.

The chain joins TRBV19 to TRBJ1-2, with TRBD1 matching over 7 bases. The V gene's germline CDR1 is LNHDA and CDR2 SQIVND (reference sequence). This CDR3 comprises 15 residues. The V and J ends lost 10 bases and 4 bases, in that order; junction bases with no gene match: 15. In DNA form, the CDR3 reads TGTGCCACCCGACAGGGAATGGGCTTAGGCTATGGCTACACCTTC. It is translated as CATRQGMGLGYGYTF.

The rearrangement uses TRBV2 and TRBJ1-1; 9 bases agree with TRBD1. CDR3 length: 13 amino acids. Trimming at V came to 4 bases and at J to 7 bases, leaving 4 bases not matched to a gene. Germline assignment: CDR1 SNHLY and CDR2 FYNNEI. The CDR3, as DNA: TGTGCCAGCAGTGTCGGACAGGGGCTTGAAGCTTTCTTT. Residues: CASSVGQGLEAFF.

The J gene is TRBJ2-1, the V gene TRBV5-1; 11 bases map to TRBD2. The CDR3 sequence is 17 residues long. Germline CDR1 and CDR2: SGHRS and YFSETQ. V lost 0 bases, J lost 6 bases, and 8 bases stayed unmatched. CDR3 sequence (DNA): TGCGCCAGCAGCTTGGGACTAGCGGGGAACAGGGGCAATGAGCAGTTCTTC. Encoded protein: CASSLGLAGNRGNEQFF.

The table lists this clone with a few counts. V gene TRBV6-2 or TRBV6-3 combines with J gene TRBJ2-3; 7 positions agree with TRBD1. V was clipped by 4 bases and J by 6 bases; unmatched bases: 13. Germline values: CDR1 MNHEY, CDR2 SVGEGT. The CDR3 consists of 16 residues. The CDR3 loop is CASSFPGQKVADTQYF. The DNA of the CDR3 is TGTGCCAGCAGTTTTCCGGGACAGAAGGTGGCCGATACGCAGTATTTT.

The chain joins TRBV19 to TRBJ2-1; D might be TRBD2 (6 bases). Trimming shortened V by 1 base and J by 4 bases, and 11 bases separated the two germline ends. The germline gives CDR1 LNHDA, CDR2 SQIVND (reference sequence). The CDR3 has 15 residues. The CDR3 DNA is TGTGCCAGTAGTATAGGGCGGGGTTCATACAATGAGCAGTTCTTC. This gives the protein CASSIGRGSYNEQFF. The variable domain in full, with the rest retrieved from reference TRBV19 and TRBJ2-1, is DGGITQSPKYLFRKEGQNVTLSCEQNLNHDAMYWYRQDPGQGLRLIYYSQIVNDFQKGDIAEGYSVSREKKESFPLTVTSAQKNPTAFYLCASSIGRGSYNEQFFGPGTRLTVL.

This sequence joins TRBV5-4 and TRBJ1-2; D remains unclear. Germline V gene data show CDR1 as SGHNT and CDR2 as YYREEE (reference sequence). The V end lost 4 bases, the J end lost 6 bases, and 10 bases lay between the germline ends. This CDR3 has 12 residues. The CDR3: CASSLQRNGYTF. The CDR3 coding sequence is TGTGCCAGCAGCCTCCAGCGTAATGGCTACACCTTC.

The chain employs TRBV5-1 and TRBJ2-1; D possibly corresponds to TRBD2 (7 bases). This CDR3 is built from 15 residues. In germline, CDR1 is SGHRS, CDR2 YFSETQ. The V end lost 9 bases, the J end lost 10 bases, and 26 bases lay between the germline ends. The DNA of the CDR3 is TGCGCCACCCGAGTGGCGGGGGCGTCGAGTGGCGAGCAGTTCTTC. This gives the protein CATRVAGASSGEQFF.

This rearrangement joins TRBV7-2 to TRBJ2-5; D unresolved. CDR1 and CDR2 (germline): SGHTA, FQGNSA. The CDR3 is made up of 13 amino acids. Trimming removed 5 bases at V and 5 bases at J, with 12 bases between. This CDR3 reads CASSPPPRETQYF. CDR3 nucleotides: TGTGCCAGCAGCCCACCCCCACGGGAGACCCAGTACTTC.

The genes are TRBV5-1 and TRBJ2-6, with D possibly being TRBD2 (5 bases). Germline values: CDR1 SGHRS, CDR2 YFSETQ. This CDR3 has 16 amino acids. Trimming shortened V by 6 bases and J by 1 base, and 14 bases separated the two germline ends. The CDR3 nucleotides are TGCGCCAGCACCTCGGGGAAGGTATCTGGGGCCAACGTCCTGACTTTC. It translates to CASTSGKVSGANVLTF.